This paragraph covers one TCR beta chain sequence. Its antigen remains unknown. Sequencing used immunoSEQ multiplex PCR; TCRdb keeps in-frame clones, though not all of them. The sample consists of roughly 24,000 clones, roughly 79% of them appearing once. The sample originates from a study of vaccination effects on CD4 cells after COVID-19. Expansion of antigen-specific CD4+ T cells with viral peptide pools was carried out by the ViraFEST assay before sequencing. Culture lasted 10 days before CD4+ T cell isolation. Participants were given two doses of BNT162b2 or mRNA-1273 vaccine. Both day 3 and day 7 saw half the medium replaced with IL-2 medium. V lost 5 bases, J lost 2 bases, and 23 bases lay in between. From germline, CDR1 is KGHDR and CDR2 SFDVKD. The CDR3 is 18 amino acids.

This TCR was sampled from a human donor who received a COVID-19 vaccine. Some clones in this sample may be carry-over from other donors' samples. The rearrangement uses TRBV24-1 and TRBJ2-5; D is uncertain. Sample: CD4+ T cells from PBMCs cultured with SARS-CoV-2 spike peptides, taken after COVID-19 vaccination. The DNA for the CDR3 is TGTGCCACCAGTGGCCCCGGGCCCCAAACCAGAAGTCAAGAGACCCAGTACTTC. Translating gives CATSGPGPQTRSQETQYF.